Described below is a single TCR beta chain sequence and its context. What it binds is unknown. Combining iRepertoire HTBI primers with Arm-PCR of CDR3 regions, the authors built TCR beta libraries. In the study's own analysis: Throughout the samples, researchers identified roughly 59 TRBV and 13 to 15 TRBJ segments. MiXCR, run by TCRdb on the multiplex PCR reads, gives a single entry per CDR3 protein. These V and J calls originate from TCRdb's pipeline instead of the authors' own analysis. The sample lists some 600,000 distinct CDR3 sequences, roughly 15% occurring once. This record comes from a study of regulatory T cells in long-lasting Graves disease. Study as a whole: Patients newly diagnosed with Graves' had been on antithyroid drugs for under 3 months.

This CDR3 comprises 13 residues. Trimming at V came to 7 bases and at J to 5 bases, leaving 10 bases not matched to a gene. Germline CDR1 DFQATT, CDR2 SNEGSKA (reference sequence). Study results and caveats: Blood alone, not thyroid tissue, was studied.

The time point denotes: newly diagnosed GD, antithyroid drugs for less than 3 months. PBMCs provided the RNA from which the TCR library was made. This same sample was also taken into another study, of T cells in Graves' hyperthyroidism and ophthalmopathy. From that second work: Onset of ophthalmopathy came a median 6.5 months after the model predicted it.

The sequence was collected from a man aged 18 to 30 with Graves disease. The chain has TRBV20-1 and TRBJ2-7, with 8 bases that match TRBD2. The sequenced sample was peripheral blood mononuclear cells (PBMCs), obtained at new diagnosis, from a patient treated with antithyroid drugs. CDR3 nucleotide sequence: TGCAGTGAGATGGGACTAGACCGCCACGAGCAGTACTTC. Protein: CSEMGLDRHEQYF.